The text below deals with one T cell receptor beta chain. No antigen is known for it. This entry belongs to a study of blood T cells in healthy people across ages. V lost 1 base and J 6 bases, leaving 10 bases between the germline ends. The CDR3 loop spans 13 amino acids. Germline V gives CDR1 SGHTA, CDR2 FQGNSA. Study-level results: Any changes in expanded clonotypes were possibly confounded, as donor CMV status remained unknown.

A second PCR, run for roughly 7 to 11 cycles, used a sample-barcoded 5' primer plus a J-beta primer mix. TCRdb re-called the 5' RACE reads with MiXCR, one entry per CDR3 protein. The sample includes around 1,900,000 distinct CDR3 sequences, about two fifths seen only once; the top ten take about 21%. Each sample provided at least 5 micrograms of extracted total RNA. The receptor was isolated from a human donor in good health. Sequencing used blood. The gene calls are TRBV7-2 and TRBJ2-7; D unclear. CDR3 in DNA: TGTGCCAGCAGCTTAGATTCCGGGTTCGAGCAGTACTTC. Protein: CASSLDSGFEQYF.